This entry is about one T cell receptor (beta chain). The data stem from a study of cytomegalovirus exposure and HLA in healthy donors. CDR1 and CDR2 (germline): KGHSH, LQKENI. V shed 6 bases and J shed 3 bases, with 14 bases lying between them. This CDR3 spans 14 amino acids. The PCR had 60 Vbeta and 13 Jbeta primers. Data came from immunoSEQ multiplex PCR; TCRdb stores just in-frame clones and leaves some out. The sample shows about 70,000 clones, 65% to 75% of them seen only once. This receptor was obtained from a woman aged 55-70 years in good health and CMV-seropositive. This sequence joins TRBV18 and TRBJ1-1, with TRBD1 as a possible D gene (6 bases). Sample: PBMCs. DNA of the CDR3: TGTGCCAGCTCCCCGAGGGGGTTGTACACTGAAGCTTTCTTT. Translation: CASSPRGLYTEAFF.